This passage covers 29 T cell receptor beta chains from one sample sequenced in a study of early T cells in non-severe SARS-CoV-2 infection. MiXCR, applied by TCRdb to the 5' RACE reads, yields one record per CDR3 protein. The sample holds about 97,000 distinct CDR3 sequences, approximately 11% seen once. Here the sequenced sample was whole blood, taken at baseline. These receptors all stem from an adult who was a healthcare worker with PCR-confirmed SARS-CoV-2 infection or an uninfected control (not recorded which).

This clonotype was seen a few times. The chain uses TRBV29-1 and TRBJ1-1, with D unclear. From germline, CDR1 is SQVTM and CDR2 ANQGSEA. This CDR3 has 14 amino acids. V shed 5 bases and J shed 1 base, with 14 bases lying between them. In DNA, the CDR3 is TGCAGCGTTCGAGATTGGCTTCAGAACACTGAAGCTTTCTTT. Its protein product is CSVRDWLQNTEAFF.

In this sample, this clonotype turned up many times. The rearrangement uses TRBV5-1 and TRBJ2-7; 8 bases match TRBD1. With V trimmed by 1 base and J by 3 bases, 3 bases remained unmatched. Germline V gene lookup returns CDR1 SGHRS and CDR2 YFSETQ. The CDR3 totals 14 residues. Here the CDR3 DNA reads TGCGCCAGCAGCTTGACAGGGGGAGGCTACGAGCAGTACTTC. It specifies CASSLTGGGYEQYF.

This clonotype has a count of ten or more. The CDR3 here is CASSYGSGSGTDTQYF. CDR3 nucleotides: TGTGCCAGCAGTTACGGAAGCGGGAGTGGCACAGATACGCAGTATTTT. The chain joins TRBV6-2 or TRBV6-3 to TRBJ2-3; the match to TRBD2 covers 8 bases. Germline loops: CDR1 MNHEY, CDR2 SVGEGT. The V segment lost 2 bases and the J segment 1 base; nucleotides outside the gene matches: 5. The CDR3 length is 16 residues.

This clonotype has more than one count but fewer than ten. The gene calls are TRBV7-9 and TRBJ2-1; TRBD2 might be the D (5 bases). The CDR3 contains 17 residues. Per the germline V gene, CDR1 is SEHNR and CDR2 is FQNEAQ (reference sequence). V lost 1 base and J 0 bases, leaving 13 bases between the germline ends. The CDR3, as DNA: TGTGCCAGCAGCTTAGATCGCGCGGGCACCTCCTACAATGAGCAGTTCTTC. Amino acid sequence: CASSLDRAGTSYNEQFF. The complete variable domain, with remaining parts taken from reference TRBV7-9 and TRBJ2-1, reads DTGVSQNPRHKITKRGQNVTFRCDPISEHNRLYWYRQTLGQGPEFLTYFQNEAQLEKSRLLSDRFSAERPKGSFSTLEIQRTEQGDSAMYLCASSLDRAGTSYNEQFFGPGTRLTVL.

CDR3 in amino acids: CASSVGGYTEAFF. CDR3 in DNA: TGTGCCAGCAGCGTAGGGGGGTACACTGAAGCTTTCTTT. The gene calls are TRBV9 and TRBJ1-1; a possible D gene is TRBD1 (5 bases). The CDR3 has 13 residues. Trimming stripped 0 bases from V and 3 bases from J, with 6 bases between. CDR1 SGDLS and CDR2 YYNGEE come from the germline V gene.

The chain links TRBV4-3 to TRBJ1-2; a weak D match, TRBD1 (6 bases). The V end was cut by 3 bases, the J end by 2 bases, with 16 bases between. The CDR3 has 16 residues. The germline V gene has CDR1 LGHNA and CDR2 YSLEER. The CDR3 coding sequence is TGCGCCAGCAGCCACTATGCGGACAGCCTCAACTATGGCTACACCTTC. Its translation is CASSHYADSLNYGYTF.

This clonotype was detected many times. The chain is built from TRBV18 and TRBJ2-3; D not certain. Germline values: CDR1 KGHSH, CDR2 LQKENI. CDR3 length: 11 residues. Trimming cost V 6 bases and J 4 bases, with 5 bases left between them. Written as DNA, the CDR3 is TGTGCCAGCTCCCCCTCAGATACGCAGTATTTT. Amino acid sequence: CASSPSDTQYF.

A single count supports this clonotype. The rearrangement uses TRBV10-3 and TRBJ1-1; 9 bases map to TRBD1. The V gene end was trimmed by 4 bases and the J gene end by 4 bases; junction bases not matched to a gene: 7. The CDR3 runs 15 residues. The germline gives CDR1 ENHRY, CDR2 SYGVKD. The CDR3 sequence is CAISGQTGGITEAFF. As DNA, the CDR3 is TGTGCCATCAGTGGGCAAACAGGGGGCATCACTGAAGCTTTCTTT.

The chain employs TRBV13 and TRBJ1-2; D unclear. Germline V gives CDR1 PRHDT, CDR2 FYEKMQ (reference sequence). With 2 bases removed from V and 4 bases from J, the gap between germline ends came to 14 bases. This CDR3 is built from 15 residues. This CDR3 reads CASSLSSSPFYGYTF. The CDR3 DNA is TGTGCCAGCAGCTTAAGCTCATCCCCCTTCTATGGCTACACCTTC.

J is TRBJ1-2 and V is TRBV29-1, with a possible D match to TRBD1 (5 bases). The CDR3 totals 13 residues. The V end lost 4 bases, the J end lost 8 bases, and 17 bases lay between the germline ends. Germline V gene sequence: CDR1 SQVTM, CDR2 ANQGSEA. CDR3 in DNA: TGCAGCGTTGTGGGACCCGATTCGATGGGCTACACCTTC. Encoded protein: CSVVGPDSMGYTF.

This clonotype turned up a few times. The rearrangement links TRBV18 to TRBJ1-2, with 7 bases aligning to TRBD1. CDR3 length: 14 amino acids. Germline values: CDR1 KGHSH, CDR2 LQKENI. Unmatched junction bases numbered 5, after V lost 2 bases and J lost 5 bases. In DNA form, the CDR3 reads TGTGCCAGCTCACCAGAGGGGGCGCGGTATGGCTACACCTTC. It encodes CASSPEGARYGYTF. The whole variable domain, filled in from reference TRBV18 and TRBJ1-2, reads NAGVMQNPRHLVRRRGQEARLRCSPMKGHSHVYWYRQLPEEGLKFMVYLQKENIIDESGMPKERFSAEFPKEGPSILRIQQVVRGDSAAYFCASSPEGARYGYTFGSGTRLTVV.

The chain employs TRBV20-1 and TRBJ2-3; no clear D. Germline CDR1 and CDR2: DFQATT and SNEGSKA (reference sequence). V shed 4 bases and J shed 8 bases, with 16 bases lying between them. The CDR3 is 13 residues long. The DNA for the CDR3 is TGCAGTGCTACAGAAACCACCCTCGGTACGCAGTATTTT. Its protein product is CSATETTLGTQYF.

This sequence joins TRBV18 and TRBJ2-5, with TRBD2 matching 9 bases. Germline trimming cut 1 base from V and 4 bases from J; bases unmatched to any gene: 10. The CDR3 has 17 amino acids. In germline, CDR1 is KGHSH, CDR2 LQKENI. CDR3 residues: CASSPRVAGAFGETQYF. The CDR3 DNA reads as TGTGCCAGCTCACCACGGGTAGCGGGAGCTTTTGGAGAGACCCAGTACTTC.

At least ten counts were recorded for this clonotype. DNA of the CDR3: TGTGCCAGCAGGCCAGGGACTGGGGCCAACGTCCTGACTTTC. This encodes CASRPGTGANVLTF. The gene calls are TRBV12-3 or TRBV12-4 and TRBJ2-6, with D possibly being TRBD1 (5 bases). The CDR3 spans 14 residues. The V end was cut by 6 bases, the J end by 2 bases, with 8 bases between.

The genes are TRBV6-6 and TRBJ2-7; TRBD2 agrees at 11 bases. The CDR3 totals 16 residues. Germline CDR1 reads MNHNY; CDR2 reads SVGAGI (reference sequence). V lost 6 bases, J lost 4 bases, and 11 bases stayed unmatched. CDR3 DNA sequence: TGTGCCAGCAGCCCGGGACTAGCGGAGGGCATTTACGAGCAGTACTTC. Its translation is CASSPGLAEGIYEQYF.

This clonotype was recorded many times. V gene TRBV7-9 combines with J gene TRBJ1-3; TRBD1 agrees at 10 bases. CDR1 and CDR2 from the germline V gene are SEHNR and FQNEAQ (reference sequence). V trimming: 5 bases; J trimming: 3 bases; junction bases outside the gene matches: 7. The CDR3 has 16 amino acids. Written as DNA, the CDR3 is TGTGCCAGCAGCCCCAGACAGGGGGCTGGTGGAAACACCATATATTTT. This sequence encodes CASSPRQGAGGNTIYF.

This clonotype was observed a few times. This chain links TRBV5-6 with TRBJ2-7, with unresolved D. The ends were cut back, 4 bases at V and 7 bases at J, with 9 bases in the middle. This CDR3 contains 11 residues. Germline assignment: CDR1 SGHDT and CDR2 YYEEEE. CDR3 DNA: TGTGCCAGCAGCGTAACTTCGGAGCAGTACTTC. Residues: CASSVTSEQYF.

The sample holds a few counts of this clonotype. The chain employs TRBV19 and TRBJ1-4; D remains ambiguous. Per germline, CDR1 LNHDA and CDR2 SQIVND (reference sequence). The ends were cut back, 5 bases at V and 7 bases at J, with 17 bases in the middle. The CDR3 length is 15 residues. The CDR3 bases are TGTGCCAGTAGTGAATTCACAGCCGGTAGTGAAAAACTGTTTTTT. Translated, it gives CASSEFTAGSEKLFF.

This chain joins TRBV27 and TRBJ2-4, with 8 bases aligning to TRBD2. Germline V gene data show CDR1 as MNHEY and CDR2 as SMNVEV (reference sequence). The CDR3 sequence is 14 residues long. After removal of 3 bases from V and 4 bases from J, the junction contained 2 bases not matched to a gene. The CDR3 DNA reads TGTGCCAGCAGTTTGCGGGGGGTAAAAAACATTCAGTACTTC. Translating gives CASSLRGVKNIQYF.

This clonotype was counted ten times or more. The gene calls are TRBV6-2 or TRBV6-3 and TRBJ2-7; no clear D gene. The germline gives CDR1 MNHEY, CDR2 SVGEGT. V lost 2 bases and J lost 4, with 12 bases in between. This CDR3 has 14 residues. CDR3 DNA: TGTGCCAGCAGTTACAGTGGCGGTGATTACGAGCAGTACTTC. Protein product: CASSYSGGDYEQYF.

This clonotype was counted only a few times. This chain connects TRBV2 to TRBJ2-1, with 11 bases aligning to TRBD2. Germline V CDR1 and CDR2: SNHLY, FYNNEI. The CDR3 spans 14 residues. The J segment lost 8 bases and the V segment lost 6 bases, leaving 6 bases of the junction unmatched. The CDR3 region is CASRETSGKDEQFF. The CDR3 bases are TGTGCCAGCAGGGAGACTAGCGGGAAGGATGAGCAGTTCTTC.

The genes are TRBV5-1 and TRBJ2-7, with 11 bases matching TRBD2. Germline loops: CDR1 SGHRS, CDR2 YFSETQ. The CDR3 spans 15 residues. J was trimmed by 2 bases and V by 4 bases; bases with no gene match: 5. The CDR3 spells CASSPGLAEPYEQYF. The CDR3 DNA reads TGCGCCAGCAGCCCGGGACTAGCGGAACCCTACGAGCAGTACTTC.

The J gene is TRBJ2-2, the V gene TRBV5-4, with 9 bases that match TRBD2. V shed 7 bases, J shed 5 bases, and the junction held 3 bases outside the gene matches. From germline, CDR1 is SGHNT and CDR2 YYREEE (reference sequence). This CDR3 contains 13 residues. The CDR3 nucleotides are TGTGCCAGCGGTAGCGGGAGTACCGGGGAGCTGTTTTTT. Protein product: CASGSGSTGELFF.

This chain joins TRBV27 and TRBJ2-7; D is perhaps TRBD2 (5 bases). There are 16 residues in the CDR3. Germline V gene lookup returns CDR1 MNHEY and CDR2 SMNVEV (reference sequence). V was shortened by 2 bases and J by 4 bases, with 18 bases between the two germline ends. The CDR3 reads CASSLIPYASLYEQYF. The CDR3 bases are TGTGCCAGCAGTTTAATCCCTTACGCTAGCTTATACGAGCAGTACTTC.

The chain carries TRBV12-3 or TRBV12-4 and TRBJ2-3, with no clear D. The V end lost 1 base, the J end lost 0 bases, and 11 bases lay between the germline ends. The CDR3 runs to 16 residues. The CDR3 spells CASSLDPEPSTDTQYF. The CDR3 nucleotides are TGTGCCAGCAGTTTAGATCCAGAACCTAGCACAGATACGCAGTATTTT.

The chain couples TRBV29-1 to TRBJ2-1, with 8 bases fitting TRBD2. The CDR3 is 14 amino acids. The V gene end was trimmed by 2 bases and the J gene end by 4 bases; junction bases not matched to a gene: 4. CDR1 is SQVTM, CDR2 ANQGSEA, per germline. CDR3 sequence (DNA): TGCAGCGTTGAATCAGTAGCGGGGTACAATGAGCAGTTCTTC. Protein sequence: CSVESVAGYNEQFF.

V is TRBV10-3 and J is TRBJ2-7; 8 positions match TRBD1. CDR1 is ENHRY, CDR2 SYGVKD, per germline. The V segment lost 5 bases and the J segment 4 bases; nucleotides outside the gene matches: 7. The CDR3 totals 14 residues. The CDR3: CAISSATGEYEQYF. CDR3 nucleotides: TGTGCCATCAGTTCTGCGACAGGGGAATACGAGCAGTACTTC.

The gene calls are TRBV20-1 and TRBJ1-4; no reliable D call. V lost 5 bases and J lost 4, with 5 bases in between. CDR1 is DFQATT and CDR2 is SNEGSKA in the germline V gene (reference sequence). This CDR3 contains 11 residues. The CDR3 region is CSAADNEKLFF. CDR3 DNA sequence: TGCAGTGCTGCAGATAATGAAAAACTGTTTTTT.

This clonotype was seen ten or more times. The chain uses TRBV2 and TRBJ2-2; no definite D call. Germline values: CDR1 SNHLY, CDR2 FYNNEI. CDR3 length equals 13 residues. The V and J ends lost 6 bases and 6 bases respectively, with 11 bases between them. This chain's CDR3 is CASRVVIAGELFF. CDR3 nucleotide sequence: TGTGCCAGCAGGGTAGTGATAGCCGGGGAGCTGTTTTTT. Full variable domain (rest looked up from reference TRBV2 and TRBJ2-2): EPEVTQTPSHQVTQMGQEVILRCVPISNHLYFYWYRQILGQKVEFLVSFYNNEISEKSEIFDDQFSVERPDGSNFTLKIRSTKLEDSAMYFCASRVVIAGELFFGEGSRLTVL.